The 19 T cell receptor beta chains below were found in one sample sequenced in a study of post-analysis software for immune sequencing data. General study points: With TRBV5-6, TRBV5-1 and TRBV20-1 included, about five TRBV segments were more frequent in patients than in controls.

cDNA libraries for TCR beta contained unique molecular identifiers. Each CDR3 protein gets one entry after TCRdb re-called the PCR reads with MiXCR. The sample lists about 460,000 distinct CDR3 sequences; under 55% were seen once. What these receptors recognize is not known. The material sequenced was blood. The receptors come from a girl under 18 with multiple sclerosis.

The rearrangement links TRBV28 to TRBJ2-3, with D tentatively TRBD1 (6 bases). V was pared by 7 bases and J by 0 bases, with 14 bases between. This CDR3 contains 15 residues. CDR1 is MDHEN and CDR2 is SYDVKM in the germline V gene. For the CDR3, the DNA is TGTGCCAGCATGTTGGCAGGGGCTAGCACAGATACGCAGTATTTT. It is translated as CASMLAGASTDTQYF.

The rearrangement links TRBV7-2 to TRBJ2-7; 9 bases map to TRBD2. The CDR3 runs 14 residues. V lost 5 bases, J lost 3 bases, and 5 bases stayed unmatched. From germline, CDR1 is SGHTA and CDR2 FQGNSA. In DNA form, the CDR3 reads TGTGCCAGCAGCAAGGGACTAGCCGGCTACGAGCAGTACTTC. Its protein is CASSKGLAGYEQYF.

The chain employs TRBV4-3 and TRBJ1-6; TRBD1 agrees at 12 bases. Looked up from germline, CDR1 is LGHNA and CDR2 is YSLEER. The trim removed 4 bases at V and 9 bases at J, leaving 1 base unmatched. The CDR3 contains 14 residues. The chain's CDR3 is CASSPGQGASPLHF. The CDR3 DNA is TGCGCCAGCAGCCCGGGACAGGGGGCTTCACCCCTCCACTTT.

The chain couples TRBV6-2 or TRBV6-3 to TRBJ2-7, with 9 bases identical to TRBD2. The CDR3 extends over 16 amino acids. Looked up from germline, CDR1 is MNHEY and CDR2 is SVGEGT. J gave up 2 bases and V 1 base, and 6 bases lay outside the gene matches. This CDR3 is CASSYFRPSGTYEQYF. The DNA for the CDR3 is TGTGCCAGCAGTTACTTTCGCCCTAGCGGGACCTACGAGCAGTACTTC.

The chain is built from TRBV5-1 and TRBJ2-4, with 7 bases fitting TRBD1. The end of the DNA is better explained by TRBJ2-7, so the J call may be wrong. The germline V gene has CDR1 SGHRS and CDR2 YFSETQ. There are 16 residues in the CDR3. In DNA, the CDR3 is TGCGCCAGCAGCTTGTACAGGGACAGCCCAGCCTACGAGCAGTACTTC. The encoded protein is CASSLYRDSPAYEQYF.

The rearrangement links TRBV29-1 to TRBJ2-7; D may be TRBD2 (6 bases). V lost 4 bases and J lost 4, with 14 bases in between. This CDR3 is 13 amino acids long. Germline V gene lookup returns CDR1 SQVTM and CDR2 ANQGSEA. The CDR3 DNA reads as TGCAGCGTTGCCCAACTAGCTAGTTACGAGCAGTACTTC. Its protein is CSVAQLASYEQYF.

The rearrangement uses TRBV5-1 and TRBJ1-2; 8 nucleotides line up with TRBD1. The length of the CDR3 is 14 residues. The germline V gene has CDR1 SGHRS and CDR2 YFSETQ. V was clipped by 5 bases and J by 8 bases; unmatched bases: 11. CDR3 coding DNA: TGCGCCAGCAGAGGGACCCAGGGGGCGCGGGGCTACACCTTC. Amino acid sequence: CASRGTQGARGYTF.

About this clonotype: One end of the junction is discordant with germline, which a read error may explain. The chain uses TRBV5-1 and TRBJ2-5, with D maybe TRBD1 (6 bases). CDR1 SGHRS and CDR2 YFSETQ come from the germline V gene. CDR3 size: 14 residues. DNA for the CDR3: TGCGCCAGCACTCTTGGAGAGGGACAAGGGACCCAGTACTTC. It codes for CASTLGEGQGTQYF.

In this sample, this clonotype turned up a few times. V is TRBV2 and J is TRBJ2-7, with unresolved D. V was shortened by 7 bases and J by 7 bases, with 11 bases between the two germline ends. Germline lookup yields CDR1 SNHLY and CDR2 FYNNEI. This CDR3 comprises 11 residues. CDR3 residues: CASIETREQYF. The CDR3 DNA reads as TGTGCCAGCATAGAGACGAGGGAGCAGTACTTC.

This clonotype has a single count. The gene calls are TRBV5-6 and TRBJ2-1, with D maybe TRBD1 (5 bases). Trimming shortened V by 4 bases and J by 2 bases, and 13 bases separated the two germline ends. From germline, CDR1 is SGHDT and CDR2 YYEEEE. This CDR3 is built from 15 residues. The CDR3 DNA reads TGTGCCAGCAGCCCAGACAGACGTCCCTACAATGAGCAGTTCTTC. As protein: CASSPDRRPYNEQFF.

With respect to this clonotype: At one end the junction does not follow the germline gene, possibly because of a read error. The chain recombines TRBV6-6 with TRBJ2-7, with 10 bases fitting TRBD2. The CDR3 length is 16 residues. Per the germline V gene, CDR1 is MNHNY and CDR2 is SVGAGI (reference sequence). CDR3 DNA: TGTGCCGGCAGTCTCAAAGGACTAGCGGAGACCTACGAGCAGTACTTC. Encoded protein: CAGSLKGLAETYEQYF.

This chain joins TRBV7-9 and TRBJ2-5; 10 bases line up with TRBD2. CDR3 length equals 15 residues. V lost 6 bases and J lost 4; bases outside the gene matches: 8. The germline V gene encodes CDR1 SEHNR and CDR2 FQNEAQ (reference sequence). CDR3 protein: CASSWLAGVGETQYF. The CDR3, as DNA: TGTGCCAGCAGTTGGCTAGCGGGAGTCGGAGAGACCCAGTACTTC.

This clonotype came up once. This chain joins TRBV3-1 and TRBJ2-5, with 7 bases that match TRBD2. The J call may be faulty, since TRBJ2-7 better matches the DNA end. The CDR3 is 14 amino acids. The V gene's germline CDR1 is LGHDT and CDR2 YNNKEL (reference sequence). CDR3: CASSQGTNTYEQYF. CDR3 coding DNA: TGTGCCAGCAGCCAGGGGACTAACACCTACGAGCAGTACTTC.

The rearrangement uses TRBV5-1 and TRBJ2-5; the D gene is possibly TRBD1 (6 bases). Germline lookup yields CDR1 SGHRS and CDR2 YFSETQ. The CDR3 is 14 residues long. V was cut by 4 bases and J by 2 bases, with 12 bases left in between. CDR3 bases: TGCGCCAGCAGCCAGCTAGGGGGTCAAGAGACCCAGTACTTC. It specifies CASSQLGGQETQYF.

This clonotype was recorded a few times. The chain joins TRBV15 to TRBJ2-7; possibly TRBD1 for D (6 bases). The end of the DNA aligns better with TRBJ2-4, so the J call may be wrong. The CDR3 runs 15 residues. Germline lookup yields CDR1 LNHNV and CDR2 YYDKDF (reference sequence). CDR3 DNA: TGTGCCACCAGCAGTTCCTCAGGGGTTCTGGACATTCAGTACTTC. Amino acids: CATSSSSGVLDIQYF.

The rearrangement joins TRBV7-3 to TRBJ2-7; tentative D call: TRBD2 (6 bases). Trimming left V 5 bases short and J 4 bases short, with 18 bases between. This CDR3 is built from 15 residues. Germline-derived CDR1 and CDR2 are SGHTA and FQGTGA. CDR3 bases: TGTGCCAGCAGCCCGTTGGGCGGGGATTTGTACGAGCAGTACTTC. Residues: CASSPLGGDLYEQYF.

The CDR3 DNA sequence: TGTGCCAGCAGCCGCATAGCTGGGTCCTACGAGCAGTACTTC. Translating gives CASSRIAGSYEQYF. The chain has TRBV14 and TRBJ2-7; no clear D. V was trimmed by 4 bases and J by 1 base, leaving 11 bases between them. CDR1 and CDR2 from the germline V gene are SGHDN and FVKESK. The CDR3 spans 14 residues.

CDR3 sequence reads: CASSPRTAPTTYEQYF. The DNA of the CDR3 is TGTGCCAGCTCACCCCGGACAGCGCCAACAACCTACGAGCAGTACTTC. The chain links TRBV18 to TRBJ2-7, with a tentative D call TRBD1 (6 bases). This CDR3 is 16 amino acids long. V gave up 3 bases and J gave up 2 bases, with 17 bases separating them. Germline CDR1 KGHSH, CDR2 LQKENI. The full variable domain, with the rest looked up from reference TRBV18 and TRBJ2-7, is NAGVMQNPRHLVRRRGQEARLRCSPMKGHSHVYWYRQLPEEGLKFMVYLQKENIIDESGMPKERFSAEFPKEGPSILRIQQVVRGDSAAYFCASSPRTAPTTYEQYFGPGTRLTVT.

This chain links TRBV4-1 with TRBJ2-4; D gene ambiguous. TRBJ2-5 matches the DNA end more closely, so the J call is doubtful. In germline, CDR1 is MGHRA, CDR2 YSYEKL. This CDR3 contains 14 residues. CDR3 DNA: TGCGCCAGCAGCCAAGGAGCATTCCAAGAGACCCAGTACTTC. Translated, it gives CASSQGAFQETQYF.